Listed below are T cell receptor beta chains from one sample, sequenced in a study of blood T cell repertoires in COVID-19. The repertoire was sequenced with immunoSEQ multiplex PCR; TCRdb's copy has only in-frame clones and lacks some. The sample yields about 480,000 clones, 70% to 90% seen once. The sample comprised PBMCs or T cells enriched from blood (not recorded which). These receptor sequences come from a woman aged 40 to 49 who had recovered from COVID-19. Both conserved end residues are part of each CDR3. A D gene is named only where the DNA matches it firmly. Clone size appears in some rows only: once, few, many, or a class for an expanded clone.

>.|TRBJ2-7|.|TRBV3-1/TRBV3-2
CASSLGGGGLMYF
TGTGCCAGCAGCCTAGGTGGGGGGGGCCTGATGTACTTC
>.|TRBJ2-5|.|TRBV19
CASSLSTDPWETQYF
TGTGCCAGTAGTTTATCGACAGACCCCTGGGAGACCCAGTACTTC
>.|TRBJ2-5|.|TRBV29-1
CSVEKRPELGQTQETQYF
TGCAGCGTTGAAAAAAGGCCAGAACTCGGACAGACCCAAGAGACCCAGTACTTC
>.|TRBJ1-3|.|TRBV5-8
CASSFGGNTIYF
TGTGCCAGCAGCTTCGGTGGAAACACCATATATTTT
>TRBD2|TRBJ2-1|.|TRBV11-3
CASSPTLAGGYNEQFF
TGTGCCAGCAGCCCGACCCTAGCGGGAGGTTACAATGAGCAGTTCTTC
>TRBD2|TRBJ2-3|once|TRBV7-8
CASSFSGRARGTDTQYF
TGTGCCAGCAGCTTTAGCGGGAGGGCCCGGGGCACAGATACGCAGTATTTT
>.|TRBJ2-2|.|TRBV5-1
CASRDTGELFF
TGCGCCAGCCGGGACACCGGGGAGCTGTTTTTT
>TRBD2|TRBJ2-7|.|TRBV7-9
CASSLIAGGISYEQYF
TGTGCCAGCAGCTTAATAGCGGGAGGGATCTCCTACGAGCAGTACTTC
>.|TRBJ2-1|.|TRBV11-2
CALKGEGPYNEQFF
TGTGCCCTCAAGGGGGAGGGGCCCTACAATGAGCAGTTCTTC
>TRBD2|TRBJ2-1|.|TRBV5-6
CASSLELAGAEQFF
TGTGCCAGCAGCTTGGAATTAGCGGGAGCTGAGCAGTTCTTC
>.|TRBJ1-1|.|TRBV20-1
CSARANTEAFF
TGCAGTGCTAGGGCGAACACTGAAGCTTTCTTT
>.|TRBJ1-6|.|TRBV29-1
CSVAEGQMNSPLHF
TGCAGCGTGGCCGAGGGACAAATGAATTCACCCCTCCACTTT
>.|TRBJ1-2|.|TRBV19
CASSRQWDYGYTF
TGTGCCAGTAGTAGACAGTGGGACTATGGCTACACCTTC
>.|TRBJ2-7|once|TRBV6-5
CASSSWDTEQYF
TGTGCCAGCAGTTCCTGGGACACAGAGCAGTACTTC
>.|TRBJ1-3|.|TRBV5-1
CASTGSSGNTIYF
TGCGCCAGCACAGGGTCCTCTGGAAACACCATATATTTT